This TCR beta chain stems from a study of T-cell reconstitution after alpha-beta-depleted transplantation in children. Notes on the study in general: Some patients showed high day-60 TCRbeta diversity, which derived from surviving recipient T cells and thymic progenitors.

The CDR3 loop spans 14 amino acids. CDR1 is SGHTA, CDR2 FQGNSA, per germline. V lost 1 base, J lost 7 bases, and 13 bases lay in between. The TCRbeta library was prepared with unique molecular identifiers. One entry per CDR3 protein results from TCRdb running MiXCR on the PCR reads. In the table there are about 600,000 distinct CDR3 sequences, 10% to 15% of which are singletons. Regarding this clonotype: Its antigen is unknown.

The chain joins TRBV7-2 to TRBJ1-2; D unresolved. This receptor was identified in a male patient younger than 18 who had a stem cell transplant for acute myeloid leukemia, so the T cells may come from the graft donor. Specimen: PBMCs, mostly from graft donor cells, collected 360 days after TCRalphabeta/CD19-depleted stem cell transplant. The CDR3: CASSLGVQTLGYTF. The DNA for the CDR3 is TGTGCCAGCAGCTTAGGGGTGCAGACTCTTGGCTACACCTTC.